This TCR beta chain appears in the sequencing data of a study of T cells after yellow fever vaccination. Broader study findings: A limited proportion of clonotypes was detected within both the CD4 and CD8 compartments.

Using its own MiXCR run on the 5' RACE reads, TCRdb lists one record per CDR3 protein. This sample carries about 69,000 distinct CDR3 sequences, around 6.2% of them seen once, and the ten largest clones take under 2.5%. For this clonotype: Its specificity is not known. A much more abundant neighbour one base away suggests this may be a read error.

The junction had 9 bases not matched to a gene; V was cut back by 5 bases and J by 7 bases. CDR3 length: 14 residues. Germline CDR1 is GTSNPN and CDR2 is SVGIG (reference sequence). The sample was CD4+ T cells sorted from PBMCs, taken around 14 days after the first yellow fever vaccination. The source is a man between 18 and 35 years old who received the YFV17D yellow fever vaccine. This chain uses TRBV30 with TRBJ2-2, with TRBD1 matching over 8 bases. This CDR3 is CAWASGGEGGELFF. DNA of the CDR3: TGTGCCTGGGCCTCAGGGGGCGAAGGCGGGGAGCTGTTTTTT. Full variable domain (rest looked up from reference TRBV30 and TRBJ2-2): SQTIHQWPATLVQPVGSPLSLECTVEGTSNPNLYWYRQAAGRGLQLLFYSVGIGQISSEVPQNLSASRPQDRQFILSSKKLLLSDSGFYLCAWASGGEGGELFFGEGSRLTVL.